This T cell receptor (beta chain) was recorded in a study of blood T cell repertoires in COVID-19. For the study at large: The cDNA or gDNA used as material had been derived from T cells, B-cell-depleted T cells, or PBMCs.

V was trimmed by 5 bases and J by 2 bases, leaving 10 bases between them. Germline values: CDR1 KGHSH, CDR2 LQKENI. CDR3 length: 14 amino acids. Clinical history as reported by participants underpinned cohort assignment. TCRdb's copy holds only in-frame clones and misses some; the assay was immunoSEQ multiplex PCR. The sample shows 300,000 to 400,000 clones, roughly 91% of them seen only once. The clonotype comes from a woman between 18 and 29 years old who had recovered from COVID-19. Material for sequencing was PBMCs or T cells enriched from blood (not recorded which). The chain has TRBV18 and TRBJ2-1; a possible D gene is TRBD1 (5 bases). Here the CDR3 DNA reads TGTGCCAGCTCAACGACACAGGCCTACAATGAGCAGTTCTTC. It yields the protein CASSTTQAYNEQFF. The whole variable domain, filled in from reference TRBV18 and TRBJ2-1, reads NAGVMQNPRHLVRRRGQEARLRCSPMKGHSHVYWYRQLPEEGLKFMVYLQKENIIDESGMPKERFSAEFPKEGPSILRIQQVVRGDSAAYFCASSTTQAYNEQFFGPGTRLTVL.